These 18 T cell receptor beta chains came from one sample sequenced in a study of blood T cell repertoires in COVID-19 (dated by TCRdb to about 2020). Libraries were prepared through the immunoSEQ multiplex PCR assay. TCRdb's version of the immuneACCESS table is confined to in-frame rearrangements and falls short of the full clone set. An unresolved V gene accounts for under half of the shortfall where checked; the remainder is of unknown origin. The sample includes over 200,000 clones, with about 93% observed a single time. Clones ranked in the top ten supply 0.8% to 1% of the sample. Material for sequencing was peripheral blood. Every receptor here comes from a man aged 60 to 69 with COVID-19, enrolled during active disease.

CDR3: CASSPGQNYGYTF. The CDR3 DNA sequence: TGTGCCAGCAGCCCGGGACAGAACTATGGCTACACCTTC. The V gene is TRBV28, the J gene TRBJ1-2, with TRBD1 identical over 7 bases. Looked up from germline, CDR1 is MDHEN and CDR2 is SYDVKM. The CDR3 is 13 amino acids. Germline trimming cut 6 bases from V and 2 bases from J; bases unmatched to any gene: 3.

This sequence joins TRBV27 and TRBJ2-7; 13 positions match TRBD2. Germline loops: CDR1 MNHEY, CDR2 SMNVEV (reference sequence). Losses at the gene ends were 4 bases for V and 4 bases for J; bases not matched to a gene: 16. The CDR3 runs to 19 residues. This chain's CDR3 is CASSSLSFIGTSGVYEQYF. The CDR3 bases are TGTGCCAGCAGTTCCCTCTCCTTTATCGGGACTAGCGGGGTGTACGAGCAGTACTTC.

The chain is built from TRBV24-1 and TRBJ2-7, with TRBD1 matching over 7 bases. The CDR3 covers 15 residues. Losses at the gene ends were 3 bases for V and 2 bases for J; bases not matched to a gene: 6. Germline loops: CDR1 KGHDR, CDR2 SFDVKD. The CDR3 sequence: CATSDPRDSTYEQYF. As DNA, the CDR3 is TGTGCCACCAGTGATCCAAGGGACAGTACCTACGAGCAGTACTTC.

This clone was seen once. The CDR3 here is CASTGTGGAGKYF. For the CDR3, the DNA is TGTGCCAGCACCGGGACAGGGGGCGCTGGGAAGTACTTC. This chain links TRBV11-2 with TRBJ2-7, with TRBD1 identical over 12 bases. The germline V gene has CDR1 SGHAT and CDR2 FQNNGV. Germline trimming cut 7 bases from V and 11 bases from J; bases unmatched to any gene: 9. The CDR3 is 13 residues long.

The rearrangement joins TRBV3-1 (or the pseudogene TRBV3-2) to TRBJ1-4, with D maybe TRBD1 (5 bases). The CDR3 sequence is 18 residues long. V dropped 3 bases and J dropped 0 bases, with 17 bases sitting between them. Germline V lookup: CDR1 LGHDT, CDR2 YNNKEL (reference sequence). CDR3 DNA sequence: TGTGCCAGCAGCCAGCCCACTGGGGGGAGCGCAACTAATGAAAAACTGTTTTTT. This gives the protein CASSQPTGGSATNEKLFF.

This clone has ten or more counts. The chain links TRBV15 to TRBJ2-7; D gene ambiguous. The V gene lost 0 bases and the J gene lost 6 bases, with 3 bases spanning the gap. Germline V gene lookup returns CDR1 LNHNV and CDR2 YYDKDF (reference sequence). The CDR3 extends over 11 amino acids. The CDR3 is CATSRDSEQYF. CDR3 DNA sequence: TGTGCCACCAGCAGAGACTCCGAGCAGTACTTC. Full variable domain (rest looked up from reference TRBV15 and TRBJ2-7): DAMVIQNPRYQVTQFGKPVTLSCSQTLNHNVMYWYQQKSSQAPKLLFHYYDKDFNNEADTPDNFQSRRPNTSFCFLDIRSPGLGDTAMYLCATSRDSEQYFGPGTRLTVT.

This clone was seen only a few times. The chain joins TRBV7-9 to TRBJ2-7; D is possibly TRBD1 (8 bases). The CDR3 is 13 residues long. Trimming left V 1 base short and J 6 bases short, with 10 bases between. The germline gives CDR1 SEHNR, CDR2 FQNEAQ (reference sequence). CDR3 bases: TGTGCCAGCAGCTTAGACAGGGGGGGCGAGCAGTACTTC. Amino acid sequence: CASSLDRGGEQYF.

This sequence joins TRBV11-2 and TRBJ2-7, with 13 positions matching TRBD2. The J segment lost 3 bases and the V segment lost 5 bases, leaving 4 bases of the junction unmatched. CDR1 is SGHAT, CDR2 FQNNGV, per germline. The CDR3 spans 15 residues. For the CDR3, the DNA is TGTGCCAGCAGCGACGGACTAGCGGGAGTCTACGAGCAGTACTTC. The encoded protein is CASSDGLAGVYEQYF.

V usage is TRBV9 and J usage is TRBJ1-2; unclear D gene. Germline loops: CDR1 SGDLS, CDR2 YYNGEE. The V end lost 0 bases, the J end lost 2 bases, and 8 bases lay between the germline ends. The CDR3 is made up of 14 amino acids. DNA of the CDR3: TGTGCCAGCAGCGTAGTGGGCAGAAACTATGGCTACACCTTC. This sequence encodes CASSVVGRNYGYTF.

The chain is built from TRBV3-1 (or the pseudogene TRBV3-2) and TRBJ2-1; 7 bases are a match to TRBD2. The CDR3 has 15 amino acids. The germline gives CDR1 LGHDT, CDR2 YNNKEL (reference sequence). Germline trimming cut 4 bases from V and 2 bases from J; bases unmatched to any gene: 5. This chain's CDR3 is CASSLSGNTYNEQFF. For the CDR3, the DNA is TGTGCCAGCAGCCTAAGCGGGAACACCTACAATGAGCAGTTCTTC.

The genes are TRBV6-5 and TRBJ2-7, with D possibly TRBD1 on 5 matching bases. The germline V gene has CDR1 MNHEY and CDR2 SVGAGI. V shed 6 bases and J shed 4 bases, with 16 bases lying between them. This CDR3 is built from 14 residues. CDR3 DNA sequence: TGTGCCAGCAGCTCCCCCAGAAGGGGTTACGAGCAGTACTTC. This encodes CASSSPRRGYEQYF.

This clone has a single count. The genes are TRBV7-9 and TRBJ1-4; 12 bases are shared with TRBD1. The length of the CDR3 is 15 residues. V dropped 5 bases and J dropped 6; count of bases not matched to a gene: 4. CDR1 is SEHNR and CDR2 is FQNEAQ in the germline V gene (reference sequence). The CDR3 here is CASSPGTGGYEKLFF. The CDR3 bases are TGTGCCAGCAGCCCAGGGACAGGGGGCTATGAAAAACTGTTTTTT.

This clone was recorded once. The chain joins TRBV10-2 to TRBJ1-4; 8 bases agree with TRBD1. The length of the CDR3 is 15 residues. Germline V CDR1 and CDR2: WSHSY, SAAADI. The V segment lost 3 bases and the J segment 7 bases; nucleotides outside the gene matches: 7. The CDR3 here is CASSDQGAVGEKLFF. CDR3 DNA sequence: TGCGCCAGCAGTGATCAGGGGGCAGTGGGTGAAAAACTGTTTTTT.

This clone was observed a handful of times. This rearrangement joins TRBV5-5 to TRBJ1-5; D is possibly TRBD1 (5 bases). CDR3 size: 14 residues. Trimming removed 0 bases at V and 7 bases at J, with 11 bases between. Germline V gene sequence: CDR1 SGHKS, CDR2 YYEKEE (reference sequence). Here the CDR3 DNA reads TGTGCCAGCAGCTTGGCCCTGGGGCGACAGCCCCAGCATTTT. It is translated as CASSLALGRQPQHF.

The chain joins TRBV27 to TRBJ2-1; 12 positions match TRBD2. Losses at the gene ends were 5 bases for V and 6 bases for J; bases not matched to a gene: 14. Germline CDR1 is MNHEY and CDR2 is SMNVEV (reference sequence). The CDR3 totals 18 residues. The CDR3, as DNA: TGTGCCAGCAGTCTATATGGCCCAGGACTAGCGGGACTCAATGAGCAGTTCTTC. It is translated as CASSLYGPGLAGLNEQFF.

The chain carries TRBV3-1 (or the pseudogene TRBV3-2) and TRBJ1-1, with D possibly being TRBD1 (6 bases). The germline gives CDR1 LGHDT, CDR2 YNNKEL (reference sequence). CDR3 size: 14 residues. V lost 4 bases to trimming and J lost 5 bases, with 14 bases between them. The CDR3: CASSRGGGGTEAFF. As DNA, the CDR3 is TGTGCCAGCAGCCGAGGGGGGGGTGGTACTGAAGCTTTCTTT.

V gene TRBV19 combines with J gene TRBJ1-4; 10 bases fit TRBD1. Germline CDR1 reads LNHDA; CDR2 reads SQIVND (reference sequence). The CDR3 is made up of 16 amino acids. V lost 5 bases to trimming and J lost 7 bases; unmatched junction nucleotides: 10. The CDR3 bases are TGTGCCAGTAGTCTTTGGACAGGGGGTCGCGGTGAAAAACTGTTTTTT. Translating gives CASSLWTGGRGEKLFF.

This clone was recorded once. The V gene is TRBV5-1, the J gene TRBJ2-3; TRBD1 might be the D (5 bases). Trimming removed 1 base from V and 1 base from J, with 7 bases in between. The germline V gene encodes CDR1 SGHRS and CDR2 YFSETQ. This CDR3 is built from 14 residues. Here the CDR3 DNA reads TGCGCCAGCAGCTTGCAGGGTGGCACAGATACGCAGTATTTT. Residues: CASSLQGGTDTQYF.